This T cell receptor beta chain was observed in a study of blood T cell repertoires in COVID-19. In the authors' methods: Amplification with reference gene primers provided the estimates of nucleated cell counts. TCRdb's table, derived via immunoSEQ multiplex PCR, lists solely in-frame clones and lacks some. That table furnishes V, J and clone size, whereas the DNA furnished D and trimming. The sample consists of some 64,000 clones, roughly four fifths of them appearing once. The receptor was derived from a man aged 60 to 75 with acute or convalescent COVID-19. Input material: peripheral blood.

As DNA, the CDR3 is TGCAGCGCCGGGACTAGCGGGATAGGCGAGCAGTACTTC. Residues: CSAGTSGIGEQYF. The V call is TRBV29-1, the J call TRBJ2-7, with TRBD2 identical over 13 bases. CDR1 is SQVTM and CDR2 is ANQGSEA in the germline V gene. V gave up 7 bases and J gave up 6 bases; unmatched junction bases: 6. The CDR3 sequence is 13 residues long.